The 6 T cell receptor beta chains listed next were all sequenced from one sample in a study of fetal regulatory T cell absence and autoimmunity. The protocol was immunoSEQ multiplex PCR, while the TCRdb copy is restricted to in-frame clones and leaves out a portion. This table has 95,000 to 100,000 clones, about two thirds appearing once. The sample comprised pancreas tissue. Receptors were obtained from a male donor with IPEX syndrome.

This clone was seen just once. V is TRBV10-3 and J is TRBJ1-1; possible D gene TRBD1, 6 bases. Trimming left V 5 bases short and J 0 bases short, with 10 bases between. The CDR3 runs to 14 residues. Germline V gene sequence: CDR1 ENHRY, CDR2 SYGVKD. As DNA, the CDR3 is TGTGCCATCAGTTACACAGGGATGAACACTGAAGCTTTCTTT. Translation gives CAISYTGMNTEAFF.

The rearrangement joins TRBV5-4 to TRBJ2-3; possible D gene TRBD2, 5 bases. This CDR3 region has 14 residues. V shed 4 bases and J shed 6 bases, with 15 bases lying between them. Per the germline V gene, CDR1 is SGHNT and CDR2 is YYREEE (reference sequence). The CDR3 sequence is CASSTWTATDTQYF. The DNA for the CDR3 is TGTGCCAGCAGCACCTGGACTGCTACGGATACGCAGTATTTT.

The CDR3 DNA reads TGCAGCGCTCGGACTAGCGGGGGGCCCGGGGATACGCAGTATTTT. This gives the protein CSARTSGGPGDTQYF. V and J are TRBV29-1 and TRBJ2-3, with 14 bases lining up with TRBD2. Looked up from germline, CDR1 is SQVTM and CDR2 is ANQGSEA. The CDR3 consists of 15 residues. The J segment lost 6 bases and the V segment lost 7 bases, leaving 9 bases of the junction unmatched.

The chain couples TRBV6-5 to TRBJ2-1; maybe TRBD2 (6 bases). Deletions cut 5 bases from V and 5 bases from J, with 16 bases between. The CDR3 runs 15 residues. Germline lookup yields CDR1 MNHEY and CDR2 SVGAGI. The CDR3 region has the DNA TGTGCCAGCAGTCCCGGGGTAGCGGAAAACAATGAGCAGTTCTTC. This translates into CASSPGVAENNEQFF.

V gene TRBV5-1 combines with J gene TRBJ2-7; 9 bases fit TRBD1. V shed 0 bases, J shed 5 bases, and the junction held 3 bases outside the gene matches. CDR3 length: 14 amino acids. Per germline, CDR1 SGHRS and CDR2 YFSETQ. Written as DNA, the CDR3 is TGCGCCAGCAGCTTGGGGACAGGGGTGGACGAGCAGTACTTC. It is translated as CASSLGTGVDEQYF.

The chain links TRBV5-1 to TRBJ1-1; D is undetermined. V lost 4 bases and J lost 4, with 17 bases in between. Looked up from germline, CDR1 is SGHRS and CDR2 is YFSETQ. The CDR3 runs to 15 residues. CDR3: CASSPRERLSTEAFF. The DNA for the CDR3 is TGCGCCAGCAGCCCCCGAGAAAGGCTAAGCACTGAAGCTTTCTTT.